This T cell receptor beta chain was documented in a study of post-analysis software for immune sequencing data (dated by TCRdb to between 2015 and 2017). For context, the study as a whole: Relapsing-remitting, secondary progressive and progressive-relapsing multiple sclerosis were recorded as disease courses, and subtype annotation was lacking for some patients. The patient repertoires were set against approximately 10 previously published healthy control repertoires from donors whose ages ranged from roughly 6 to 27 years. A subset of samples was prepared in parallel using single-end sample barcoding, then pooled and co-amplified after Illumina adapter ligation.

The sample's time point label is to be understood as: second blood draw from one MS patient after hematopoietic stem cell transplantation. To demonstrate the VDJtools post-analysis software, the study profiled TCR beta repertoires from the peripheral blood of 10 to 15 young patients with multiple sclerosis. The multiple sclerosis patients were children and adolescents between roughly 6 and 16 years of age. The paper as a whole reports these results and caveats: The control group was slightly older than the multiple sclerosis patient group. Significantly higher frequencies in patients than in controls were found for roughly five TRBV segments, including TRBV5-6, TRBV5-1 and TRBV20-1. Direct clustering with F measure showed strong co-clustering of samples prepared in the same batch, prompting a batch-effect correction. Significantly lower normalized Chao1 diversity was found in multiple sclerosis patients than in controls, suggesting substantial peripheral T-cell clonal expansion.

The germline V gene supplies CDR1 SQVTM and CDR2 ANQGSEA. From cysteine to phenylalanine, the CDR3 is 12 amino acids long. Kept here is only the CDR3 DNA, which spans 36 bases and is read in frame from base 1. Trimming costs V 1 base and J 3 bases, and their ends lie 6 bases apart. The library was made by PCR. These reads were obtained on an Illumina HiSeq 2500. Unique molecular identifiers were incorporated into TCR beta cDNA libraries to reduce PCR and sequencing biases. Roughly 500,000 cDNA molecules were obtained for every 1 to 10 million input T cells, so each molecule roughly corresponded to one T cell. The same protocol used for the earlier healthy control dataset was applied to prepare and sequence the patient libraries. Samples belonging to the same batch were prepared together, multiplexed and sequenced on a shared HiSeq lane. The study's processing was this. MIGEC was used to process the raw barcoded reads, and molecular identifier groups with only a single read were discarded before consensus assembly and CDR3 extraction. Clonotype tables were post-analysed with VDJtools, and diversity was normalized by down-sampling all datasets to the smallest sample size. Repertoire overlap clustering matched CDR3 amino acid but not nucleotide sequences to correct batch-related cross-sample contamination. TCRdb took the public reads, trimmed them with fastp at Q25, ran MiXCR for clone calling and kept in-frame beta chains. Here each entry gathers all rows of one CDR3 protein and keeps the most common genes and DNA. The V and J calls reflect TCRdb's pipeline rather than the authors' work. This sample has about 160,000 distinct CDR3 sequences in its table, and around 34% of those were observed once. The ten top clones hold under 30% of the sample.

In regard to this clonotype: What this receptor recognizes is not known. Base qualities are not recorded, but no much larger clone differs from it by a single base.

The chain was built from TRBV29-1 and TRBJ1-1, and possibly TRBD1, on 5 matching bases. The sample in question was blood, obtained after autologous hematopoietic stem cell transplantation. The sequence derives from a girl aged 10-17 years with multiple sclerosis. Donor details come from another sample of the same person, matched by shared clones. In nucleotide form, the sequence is TGCAGCGTTGAAGCGGGGGACACTGAAGCTTTCTTT. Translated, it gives CSVEAGDTEAFF.